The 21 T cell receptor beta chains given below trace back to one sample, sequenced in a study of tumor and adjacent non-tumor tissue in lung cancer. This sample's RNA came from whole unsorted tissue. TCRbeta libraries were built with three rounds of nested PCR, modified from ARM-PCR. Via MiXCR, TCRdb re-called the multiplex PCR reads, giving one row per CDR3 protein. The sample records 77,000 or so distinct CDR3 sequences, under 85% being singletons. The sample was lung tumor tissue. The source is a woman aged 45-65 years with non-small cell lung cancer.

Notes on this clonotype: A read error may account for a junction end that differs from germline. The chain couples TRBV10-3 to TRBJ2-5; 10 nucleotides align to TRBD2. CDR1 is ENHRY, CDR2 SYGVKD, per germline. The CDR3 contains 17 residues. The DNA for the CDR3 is TGTGCCACCTCTGGAGCGGGAGGGCCCATTGATCATGAGACCCACTACTTC. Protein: CATSGAGGPIDHETHYF.

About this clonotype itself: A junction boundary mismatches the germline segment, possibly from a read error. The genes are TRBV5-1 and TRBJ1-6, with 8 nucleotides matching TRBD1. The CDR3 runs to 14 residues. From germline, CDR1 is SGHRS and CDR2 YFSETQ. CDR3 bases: TGCACCAGCGGCCCTGGACAGGGCAGAGAGCCCCTCCACTTT. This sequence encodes CTSGPGQGREPLHF.

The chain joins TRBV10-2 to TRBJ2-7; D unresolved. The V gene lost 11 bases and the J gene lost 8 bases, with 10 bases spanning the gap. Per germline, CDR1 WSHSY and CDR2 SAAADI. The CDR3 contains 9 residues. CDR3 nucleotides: TGCGCCGGTGATCACAAGCAGTACTTC. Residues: CAGDHKQYF.

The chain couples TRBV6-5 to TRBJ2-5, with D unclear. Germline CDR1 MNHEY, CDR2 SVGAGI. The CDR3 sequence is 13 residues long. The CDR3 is CVCSYDVGETQYF. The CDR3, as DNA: TGTGTCTGCAGTTACGACGTGGGGGAGACCCAGTACTTC.

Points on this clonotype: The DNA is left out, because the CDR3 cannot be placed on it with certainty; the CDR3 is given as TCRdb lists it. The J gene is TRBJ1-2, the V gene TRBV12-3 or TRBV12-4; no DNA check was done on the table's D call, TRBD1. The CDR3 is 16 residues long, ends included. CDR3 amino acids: CANRSFGAEANYGCTF.

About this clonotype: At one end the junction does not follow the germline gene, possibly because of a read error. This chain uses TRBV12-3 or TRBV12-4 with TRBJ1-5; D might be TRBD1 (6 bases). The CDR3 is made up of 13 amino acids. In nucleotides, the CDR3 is TGTGCCAACAAGGGCAGGGGCAATCAGCCCCGGCATTTT. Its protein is CANKGRGNQPRHF.

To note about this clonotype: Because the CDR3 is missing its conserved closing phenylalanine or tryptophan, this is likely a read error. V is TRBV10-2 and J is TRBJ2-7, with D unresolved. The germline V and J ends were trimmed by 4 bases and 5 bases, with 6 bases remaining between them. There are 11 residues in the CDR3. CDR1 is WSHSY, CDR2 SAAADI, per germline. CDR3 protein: CASSGSNEQYY. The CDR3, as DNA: TGCGCCAGCAGTGGGAGTAACGAGCAGTACTAC.

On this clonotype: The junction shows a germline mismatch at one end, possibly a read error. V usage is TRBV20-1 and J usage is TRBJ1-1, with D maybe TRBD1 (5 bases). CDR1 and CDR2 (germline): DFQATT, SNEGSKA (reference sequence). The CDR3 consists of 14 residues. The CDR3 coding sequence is TGCCGTGCTAGTTGGGGCAGGGTGAACATTGAAGCTTTCTTT. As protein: CRASWGRVNIEAFF.

The chain's CDR3 is CATLLGDTQYF. The CDR3 region has the DNA TGTGCCACCCTCCTGGGAGATACGCAGTATTTT. The chain combines TRBV19 with TRBJ2-3, with D uncertain. With 10 bases removed from V and 5 bases from J, the gap between germline ends came to 10 bases. This CDR3 spans 11 amino acids. Germline V gene sequence: CDR1 LNHDA, CDR2 SQIVND (reference sequence).

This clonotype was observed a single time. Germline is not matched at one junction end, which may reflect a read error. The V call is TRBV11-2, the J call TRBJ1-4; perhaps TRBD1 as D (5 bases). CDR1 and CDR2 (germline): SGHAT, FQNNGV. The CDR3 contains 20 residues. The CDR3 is CDSSLDIAGPDRITNEKLSF. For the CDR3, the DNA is TGTGACAGCAGCTTAGACATTGCAGGGCCGGATAGGATCACTAATGAAAAACTGTCTTTT.

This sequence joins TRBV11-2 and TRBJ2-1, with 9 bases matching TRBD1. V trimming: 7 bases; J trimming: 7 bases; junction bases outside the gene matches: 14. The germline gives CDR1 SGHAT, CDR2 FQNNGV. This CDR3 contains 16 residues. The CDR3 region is CASTLRQGVIWNEQFF. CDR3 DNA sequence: TGTGCCAGCACCCTTAGACAGGGGGTTATTTGGAATGAGCAGTTCTTC.

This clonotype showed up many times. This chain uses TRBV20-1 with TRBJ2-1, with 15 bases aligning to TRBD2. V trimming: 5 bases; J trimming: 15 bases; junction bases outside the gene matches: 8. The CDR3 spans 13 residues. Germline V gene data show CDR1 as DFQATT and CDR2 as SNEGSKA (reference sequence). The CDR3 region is CSAPGLAGGPGFF. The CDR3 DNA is TGCAGTGCTCCCGGACTAGCGGGAGGGCCCGGGTTCTTC.

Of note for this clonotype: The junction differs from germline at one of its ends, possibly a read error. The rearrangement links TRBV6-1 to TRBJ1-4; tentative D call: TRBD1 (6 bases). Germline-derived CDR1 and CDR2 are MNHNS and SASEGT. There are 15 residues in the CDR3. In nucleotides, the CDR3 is TGTGTCAGCAAGGGGACACCCGGATCGGGTGGAAAACTGTTTTTT. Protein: CVSKGTPGSGGKLFF.

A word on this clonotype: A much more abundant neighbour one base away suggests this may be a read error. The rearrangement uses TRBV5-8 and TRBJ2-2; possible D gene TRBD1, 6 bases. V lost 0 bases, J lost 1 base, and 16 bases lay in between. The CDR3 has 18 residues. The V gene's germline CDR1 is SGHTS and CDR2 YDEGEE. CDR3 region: CASSLVIGAGVNTGELFF. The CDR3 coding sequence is TGTGCCAGCAGCTTGGTTATCGGGGCAGGGGTGAACACCGGGGAGCTGTTTTTT. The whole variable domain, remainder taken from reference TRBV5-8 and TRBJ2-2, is EAGVTQSPTHLIKTRGQQATLRCSPISGHTSVYWYQQALGLGLQFLLWYDEGEERNRGNFPPRFSGRQFPNYSSELNVNALELEDSALYLCASSLVIGAGVNTGELFFGEGSRLTVL.

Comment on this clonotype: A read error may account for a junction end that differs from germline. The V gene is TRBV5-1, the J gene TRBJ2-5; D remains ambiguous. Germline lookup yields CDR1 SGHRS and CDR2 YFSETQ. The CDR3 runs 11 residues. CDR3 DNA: TGCACAAGCAGCTCCCAAGAGACCCAGCACTTC. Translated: CTSSSQETQHF.

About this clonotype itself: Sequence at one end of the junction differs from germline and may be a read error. CDR3 nucleotides: TGCAGCGTGGGGGACAGGCCTGGCGGGGGCTATAGCTTC. Protein product: CSVGDRPGGGYSF. The chain recombines TRBV29-1 with TRBJ1-2; 8 nucleotides agree with TRBD1. The length of the CDR3 is 13 residues. Germline CDR1 SQVTM, CDR2 ANQGSEA.

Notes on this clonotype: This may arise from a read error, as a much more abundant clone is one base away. CDR3: CSTIRGAGVGEQYF. CDR3 nucleotide sequence: TGCAGTACCATAAGAGGAGCGGGAGTCGGGGAGCAGTACTTC. The rearrangement links TRBV20-1 to TRBJ2-7, with 8 positions matching TRBD2. J lost 7 bases, V lost 8 bases, and 16 bases had no gene match. CDR1 is DFQATT and CDR2 is SNEGSKA in the germline V gene (reference sequence). The CDR3 has 14 amino acids.

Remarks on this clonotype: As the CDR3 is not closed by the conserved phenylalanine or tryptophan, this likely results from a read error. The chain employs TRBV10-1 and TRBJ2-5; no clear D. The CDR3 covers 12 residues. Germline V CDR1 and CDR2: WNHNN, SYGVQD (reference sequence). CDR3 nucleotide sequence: TGCACCAGACCCACCATGAGAGGGACCCAGTACTGC. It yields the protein CTRPTMRGTQYC.

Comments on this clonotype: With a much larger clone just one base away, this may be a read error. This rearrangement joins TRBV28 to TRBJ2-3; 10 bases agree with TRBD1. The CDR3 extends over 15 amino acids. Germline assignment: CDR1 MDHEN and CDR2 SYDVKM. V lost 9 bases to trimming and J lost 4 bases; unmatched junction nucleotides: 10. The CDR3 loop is CARSGIGQGADTQYF. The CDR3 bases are TGTGCCAGAAGTGGAATAGGACAGGGGGCAGATACGCAGTATTTT.

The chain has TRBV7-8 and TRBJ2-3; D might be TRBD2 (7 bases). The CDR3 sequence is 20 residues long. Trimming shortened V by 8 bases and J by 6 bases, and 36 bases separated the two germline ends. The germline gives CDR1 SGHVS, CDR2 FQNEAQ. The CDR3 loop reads CASCDLRGRGGKIHRDTQYF. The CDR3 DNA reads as TGTGCCAGCTGTGATCTCCGCGGGAGAGGGGGGAAGATCCACAGGGATACGCAGTATTTT.

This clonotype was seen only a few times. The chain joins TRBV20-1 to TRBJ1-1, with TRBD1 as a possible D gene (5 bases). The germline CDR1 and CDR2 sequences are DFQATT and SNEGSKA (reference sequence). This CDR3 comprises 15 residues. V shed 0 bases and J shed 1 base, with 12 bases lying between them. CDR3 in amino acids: CSARDSRGPNTEAFF. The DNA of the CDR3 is TGCAGTGCTAGAGATTCGCGGGGACCGAACACTGAAGCTTTCTTT.